This T cell receptor beta chain was captured in a study of blood T cell repertoires in COVID-19. Study as a whole: COVID-19 samples, acute and convalescent, were from the United States, Italy and Spain.

Germline CDR1 SNHLY, CDR2 FYNNEI. J was trimmed by 5 bases and V by 4 bases; bases with no gene match: 26. This CDR3 spans 21 amino acids. Patients in Seattle were enrolled during active infection, then followed longitudinally. Study processing details: From reference gene primer amplification, estimates of nucleated cell counts were derived. Produced via immunoSEQ multiplex PCR; TCRdb's table is partial and in-frame only. V and J calls and clone size are copied from that table; D and trimming were computed from the DNA. Here the sample spans 300,000 to 400,000 clones, approximately 87% being singletons.

This chain uses TRBV2 with TRBJ2-5, with 9 bases fitting TRBD2. This TCR derives from a woman between 50 and 59 years old with COVID-19, enrolled during active disease. The sequenced material came from peripheral blood. CDR3 sequence reads: CASSVVLGGSGLAGARETQYF. The DNA for the CDR3 is TGTGCCAGCAGTGTAGTTTTGGGCGGATCTGGATTAGCGGGAGCGCGGGAGACCCAGTACTTC.